This T cell receptor beta chain was found in a study of cytomegalovirus exposure and HLA in healthy donors. Study-level points and caveats: Investigators reported some 150 TCR beta chains as tied to cytomegalovirus. HLA allele associations emerged for about 16,000 TCR beta sequences in a later analysis, at 0.05 false discovery rate. Previously analyzed data showed that most TCR beta V segments were productive at a frequency of about 87% or about 30%. Researchers reported from a later analysis that most CMV-associated TCR beta chains appeared HLA-restricted.

The primer mix had 60 Vbeta and 13 Jbeta primers. Sequencing used immunoSEQ multiplex PCR; TCRdb keeps in-frame clones, though not all of them. The sample shows about 200,000 clones, roughly 68% of them seen only once. This CDR3 spans 14 amino acids. CDR1 and CDR2 from the germline V gene are SGHNT and YYREEE (reference sequence). V dropped 4 bases and J dropped 7 bases, with 17 bases sitting between them. Concerning this clone itself: The antigen is not known.

The receptor was isolated from a man in his forties in good health and CMV-seropositive. Material for sequencing was PBMCs. The J gene is TRBJ1-1, the V gene TRBV5-4; maybe TRBD1 (5 bases). This CDR3 is CASSRGLPGGEAFF. DNA for the CDR3: TGTGCCAGCAGCCGGGGACTCCCGGGGGGTGAAGCTTTCTTT.